One sample yielded the 28 T cell receptor beta chains listed below, sequenced in a study of CD8+ T cells in alopecia areata. It was cDNA, reverse transcribed from extracted RNA, that served as the sequencing template. Profiling relied on immunoSEQ multiplex PCR, and the TCRdb table lists in-frame clones only, not all of them. The sample lists 150,000 to 200,000 clones, 58% occurring once. Treatment here: oral pan-JAK inhibitor, 5-10 mg twice daily. The starting material was CD4+ T cells sorted from blood, obtained at week 24, from a patient treated with tofacitinib. The receptor set was obtained from a human donor with alopecia areata.

This rearrangement joins TRBV6-6 to TRBJ2-7; D call uncertain. The ends were cut back, 6 bases at V and 2 bases at J, with 8 bases in the middle. Germline CDR1 reads MNHNY; CDR2 reads SVGAGI (reference sequence). This CDR3 region has 12 residues. The CDR3 DNA sequence: TGTGCCAGCAGCCAGAGTCCCTACGAGCAGTACTTC. Translated: CASSQSPYEQYF.

CDR3 sequence (DNA): TGTGCCAGCAGCTTAGGTGGGAGTCAGTCCTACGAGCAGTACTTC. Translation: CASSLGGSQSYEQYF. The gene calls are TRBV7-2 and TRBJ2-7; possible D gene TRBD2, 5 bases. Germline CDR1 reads SGHTA; CDR2 reads FQGNSA. The CDR3 has 15 residues. V was shortened by 1 base and J by 1 base, with 11 bases between the two germline ends.

The chain couples TRBV27 to TRBJ2-1; D not certain. The CDR3 runs to 13 residues. CDR1 is MNHEY, CDR2 SMNVEV, per germline (reference sequence). Trimming left V 5 bases short and J 5 bases short, with 10 bases between. The CDR3 sequence is CASSPTWNNEQFF. The DNA of the CDR3 is TGTGCCAGCAGTCCCACTTGGAACAATGAGCAGTTCTTC.

This chain links TRBV9 with TRBJ2-1; 10 nucleotides match TRBD2. Germline CDR1 is SGDLS and CDR2 is YYNGEE. V was pared by 4 bases and J by 8 bases, with 18 bases of the junction left unmatched. The CDR3 loop spans 18 amino acids. For the CDR3, the DNA is TGTGCCAGCAGCCCCTCAATATTTAGCGGGAGGCCTGGGGATGAGCAGTTCTTC. Translated, it gives CASSPSIFSGRPGDEQFF.

The chain links TRBV7-3 to TRBJ2-1, with D possibly TRBD2 on 6 matching bases. Trimming took off 6 bases at V and 0 bases at J, with 12 bases between the two ends. From germline, CDR1 is SGHTA and CDR2 FQGTGA. There are 15 residues in the CDR3. CDR3 region: CASSFGGSSYNEQFF. CDR3 DNA: TGTGCCAGCAGTTTTGGGGGGAGCTCCTACAATGAGCAGTTCTTC.

The CDR3 nucleotides read TGTGCCAGCAGCGGCGGGGACTCCTACAATGAGCAGTTCTTC. This translates into CASSGGDSYNEQFF. This rearrangement joins TRBV2 to TRBJ2-1, with D possibly matching TRBD2 (6 bases). Deletions cut 6 bases from V and 0 bases from J, with 9 bases between. CDR3 length: 14 residues. Germline V gene lookup returns CDR1 SNHLY and CDR2 FYNNEI.

The chain carries TRBV4-1 and TRBJ2-5; D is unresolved. The CDR3 totals 14 residues. Trimming shortened V by 0 bases and J by 2 bases, and 7 bases separated the two germline ends. Per the germline V gene, CDR1 is MGHRA and CDR2 is YSYEKL. The DNA for the CDR3 is TGCGCCAGCAGCCAAGATCTAACTCAAGAGACCCAGTACTTC. Its translation is CASSQDLTQETQYF.

This sequence joins TRBV5-1 and TRBJ2-3; unclear D gene. Trimming shortened V by 0 bases and J by 6 bases, and 11 bases separated the two germline ends. CDR1 and CDR2 from the germline V gene are SGHRS and YFSETQ. The CDR3 runs to 14 residues. The CDR3 loop reads CASSLVQTPDTQYF. In DNA form, the CDR3 reads TGCGCCAGCAGCTTGGTTCAGACACCGGATACGCAGTATTTT.

V usage is TRBV18 and J usage is TRBJ2-7, with TRBD1 matching 7 bases. The ends lost 0 bases at V and 6 bases at J; junction bases unmatched: 11. The CDR3 runs 16 residues. The germline V gene encodes CDR1 KGHSH and CDR2 LQKENI. The CDR3 here is CASSPPASGGFGEQYF. The CDR3, as DNA: TGTGCCAGCTCACCACCGGCTTCAGGGGGATTCGGCGAGCAGTACTTC.

The DNA of the CDR3 is TGTGCCAGCAGCTTGGGGGGAGTCGATCAGCCCCAGCATTTT. Its translation: CASSLGGVDQPQHF. The V and J genes are TRBV5-4 and TRBJ1-5, with D hard to call. Germline CDR1 reads SGHNT; CDR2 reads YYREEE (reference sequence). The CDR3 spans 14 residues. Trimming removed 0 bases from V and 5 bases from J, with 9 bases in between.

The rearrangement links TRBV6-5 to TRBJ1-1; 9 nucleotides line up with TRBD1. The length of the CDR3 is 13 residues. After removal of 6 bases from V and 10 bases from J, the junction contained 9 bases not matched to a gene. Germline CDR1 reads MNHEY; CDR2 reads SVGAGI. The CDR3 sequence: CASRRTQGAGAFF. The CDR3 region has the DNA TGTGCCAGCAGGCGCACACAGGGGGCAGGAGCTTTCTTT.

J is TRBJ1-2 and V is TRBV4-1; D not resolved. The CDR3 covers 15 residues. The V end lost 0 bases, the J end lost 4 bases, and 12 bases lay between the germline ends. Germline values: CDR1 MGHRA, CDR2 YSYEKL. DNA for the CDR3: TGCGCCAGCAGCCAAGAAGCGGGGTCGGGCTATGGCTACACCTTC. Protein: CASSQEAGSGYGYTF.

V and J are TRBV29-1 and TRBJ2-5; the D gene is possibly TRBD2 (6 bases). The CDR3 extends over 14 amino acids. V lost 4 bases, J lost 4 bases, and 16 bases lay in between. Germline CDR1 reads SQVTM; CDR2 reads ANQGSEA. The CDR3 DNA reads TGCAGCGTTGGCTTGCGGGGATTTCGAGAGACCCAGTACTTC. It codes for CSVGLRGFRETQYF.

The genes are TRBV5-1 and TRBJ2-5; unclear D gene. This CDR3 contains 15 residues. V was trimmed by 0 bases and J by 2 bases, leaving 11 bases between them. Germline loops: CDR1 SGHRS, CDR2 YFSETQ. CDR3 nucleotide sequence: TGCGCCAGCAGCTTGGGTGACTCGGTACAAGAGACCCAGTACTTC. Its translation: CASSLGDSVQETQYF.

The chain is built from TRBV27 and TRBJ1-2; unclear D gene. The germline gives CDR1 MNHEY, CDR2 SMNVEV (reference sequence). V was clipped by 5 bases and J by 4 bases, with 11 bases between them. The CDR3 spans 13 residues. CDR3 nucleotides: TGTGCCAGCAGTCCGAGGGCGGCCTATGGCTACACCTTC. Translating it yields CASSPRAAYGYTF.

This clone was observed a single time. V is TRBV2 and J is TRBJ1-1; D not certain. The CDR3 consists of 14 residues. V shed 4 bases and J shed 3 bases, with 12 bases lying between them. The germline V gene has CDR1 SNHLY and CDR2 FYNNEI. CDR3 bases: TGTGCCAGCAGTGCTACTGGACGATACACTGAAGCTTTCTTT. It encodes CASSATGRYTEAFF.

The chain links TRBV29-1 to TRBJ1-2; possible D gene TRBD1, 6 bases. The germline gives CDR1 SQVTM, CDR2 ANQGSEA. The CDR3 contains 14 residues. V lost 6 bases and J lost 6, with 20 bases in between. In DNA form, the CDR3 reads TGCAGCGTGAAAACAGGGACGGTCTTCGATGGCTACACCTTC. Amino acid sequence: CSVKTGTVFDGYTF.

The J gene is TRBJ2-5, the V gene TRBV11-1, with D perhaps given as TRBD1 or TRBD2 (5 bases each). The germline V gene encodes CDR1 SGHAT and CDR2 FQDESV (reference sequence). Trimming left V 1 base short and J 3 bases short, with 12 bases between. This CDR3 region has 15 residues. CDR3: CASSLGSGREETQYF. The CDR3 DNA is TGTGCCAGCAGCTTAGGGTCGGGGCGGGAAGAGACCCAGTACTTC.

The chain recombines TRBV30 with TRBJ2-3; D unclear. The CDR3 has 16 amino acids. The V end lost 0 bases, the J end lost 1 base, and 14 bases lay between the germline ends. Germline assignment: CDR1 GTSNPN and CDR2 SVGIG (reference sequence). The CDR3 nucleotides read TGTGCCTGGAGTGTATATGGACGGATACGCACAGATACGCAGTATTTT. Protein: CAWSVYGRIRTDTQYF.

The rearrangement links TRBV6-6 to TRBJ2-7; 7 bases align to TRBD2. Germline CDR1 is MNHNY and CDR2 is SVGAGI (reference sequence). CDR3 length: 12 amino acids. The trim removed 8 bases at V and 6 bases at J, leaving 7 bases unmatched. In DNA form, the CDR3 reads TGTGCCAGCGGGCGGGAGATCAGCGAGCAGTACTTC. Encoded protein: CASGREISEQYF.

The chain joins TRBV25-1 to TRBJ2-1, with 9 bases identical to TRBD2. J was trimmed by 6 bases and V by 7 bases; bases with no gene match: 7. The length of the CDR3 is 14 residues. Germline assignment: CDR1 MGHDK and CDR2 SYGVNS. CDR3 sequence: CASIASGKVNEQFF. The CDR3 nucleotides read TGTGCCAGCATAGCTAGCGGGAAAGTCAATGAGCAGTTCTTC. Variable domain in full (rest from reference TRBV25-1 and TRBJ2-1): EADIYQTPRYLVIGTGKKITLECSQTMGHDKMYWYQQDPGMELHLIHYSYGVNSTEKGDLSSESTVSRIRTEHFPLTLESARPSHTSQYLCASIASGKVNEQFFGPGTRLTVL.

The J gene is TRBJ2-4, the V gene TRBV7-2; D is perhaps TRBD1 (6 bases). From germline, CDR1 is SGHTA and CDR2 FQGNSA. V gave up 4 bases and J gave up 1 base, with 17 bases separating them. The CDR3 spans 17 residues. CDR3 sequence (DNA): TGTGCCAGCAGCTCTACAGGGACCGCAGTGGCCAAAAACATTCAGTACTTC. It specifies CASSSTGTAVAKNIQYF.

The chain is built from TRBV5-1 and TRBJ2-7, with 9 bases lining up with TRBD1. The CDR3 covers 16 residues. CDR1 and CDR2 from the germline V gene are SGHRS and YFSETQ. The junction had 10 bases not matched to a gene; V was cut back by 0 bases and J by 6 bases. CDR3 in amino acids: CASSLEGTGISVEQYF. The CDR3 DNA reads TGCGCCAGCAGCTTGGAAGGGACAGGGATTTCGGTCGAGCAGTACTTC.

The CDR3 nucleotides are TGCGCCAGCAGCTTGGCCGGGGGGCAAGCTTTCTTT. Protein product: CASSLAGGQAFF. This chain uses TRBV5-1 with TRBJ1-1, with a tentative D call TRBD1 (6 bases). The ends were cut back, 0 bases at V and 9 bases at J, with 9 bases in the middle. The germline CDR1 and CDR2 sequences are SGHRS and YFSETQ. This CDR3 has 12 amino acids.

V is TRBV5-1 and J is TRBJ2-7; 7 bases agree with TRBD1. The CDR3 contains 13 residues. Germline V gene lookup returns CDR1 SGHRS and CDR2 YFSETQ. Germline trimming cut 5 bases from V and 6 bases from J; bases unmatched to any gene: 8. CDR3 amino acids: CASRGDSSGEQYF. Here the CDR3 DNA reads TGCGCCAGCAGGGGGGACAGCTCCGGCGAGCAGTACTTC.

In DNA, the CDR3 is TGCAGCTCGGTGAGGCAGATCAACACTGAAGCTTTCTTT. It encodes CSSVRQINTEAFF. The rearrangement joins TRBV29-1 to TRBJ1-1; D gene unclear. This CDR3 comprises 13 residues. From germline, CDR1 is SQVTM and CDR2 ANQGSEA. V was cut by 8 bases and J by 2 bases, with 15 bases left in between. Looking up the rest from reference TRBV29-1 and TRBJ1-1 gives the full variable domain: SAVISQKPSRDICQRGTSLTIQCQVDSQVTMMFWYRQQPGQSLTLIATANQGSEATYESGFVIDKFPISRPNLTFSTLTVSNMSPEDSSIYLCSSVRQINTEAFFGQGTRLTVV.

V usage is TRBV10-3 and J usage is TRBJ2-3, with unresolved D. V lost 2 bases to trimming and J lost 2 bases, with 8 bases between them. From germline, CDR1 is ENHRY and CDR2 SYGVKD. This CDR3 has 14 residues. Here the CDR3 reads CAISEGTPTDTQYF. CDR3 DNA: TGTGCCATCAGTGAGGGTACTCCCACAGATACGCAGTATTTT.

As DNA, the CDR3 is TGTGCCACCAGCAGGCTTGTTATAGGGGAGCTGTTTTTT. Its translation is CATSRLVIGELFF. The chain has TRBV15 and TRBJ2-2; D remains ambiguous. From germline, CDR1 is LNHNV and CDR2 YYDKDF (reference sequence). V dropped 3 bases and J dropped 8 bases, with 10 bases sitting between them. The CDR3 is made up of 13 amino acids. The entire variable domain, with the rest obtained from reference TRBV15 and TRBJ2-2, is as follows: DAMVIQNPRYQVTQFGKPVTLSCSQTLNHNVMYWYQQKSSQAPKLLFHYYDKDFNNEADTPDNFQSRRPNTSFCFLDIRSPGLGDTAMYLCATSRLVIGELFFGEGSRLTVL.